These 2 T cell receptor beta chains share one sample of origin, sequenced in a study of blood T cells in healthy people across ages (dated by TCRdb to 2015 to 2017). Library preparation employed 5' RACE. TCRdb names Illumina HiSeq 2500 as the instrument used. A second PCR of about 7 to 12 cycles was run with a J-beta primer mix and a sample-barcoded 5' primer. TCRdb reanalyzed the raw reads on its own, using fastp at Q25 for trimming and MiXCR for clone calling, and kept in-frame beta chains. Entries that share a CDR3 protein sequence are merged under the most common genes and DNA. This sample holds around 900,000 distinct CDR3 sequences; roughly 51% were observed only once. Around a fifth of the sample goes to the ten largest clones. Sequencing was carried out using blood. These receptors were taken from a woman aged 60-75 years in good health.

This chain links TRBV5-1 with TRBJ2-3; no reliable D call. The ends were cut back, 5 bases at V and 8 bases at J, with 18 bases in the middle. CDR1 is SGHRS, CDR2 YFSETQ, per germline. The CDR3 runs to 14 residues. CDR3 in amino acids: CASSQSDTLGTQYF. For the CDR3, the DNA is TGCGCCAGCAGTCAAAGTGACACACTCGGTACGCAGTATTTT. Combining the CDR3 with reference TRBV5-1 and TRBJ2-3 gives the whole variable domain KAGVTQTPRYLIKTRGQQVTLSCSPISGHRSVSWYQQTPGQGLQFLFEYFSETQRNKGNFPGRFSGRQFSNSRSEMNVSTLELGDSALYLCASSQSDTLGTQYFGPGTRLTVL.

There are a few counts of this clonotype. CDR3 DNA: TGTGCCAGCAGCTTAGGGCTAGCGGGAGGGAGGAAGACCCAGTACTTC. Amino acid sequence: CASSLGLAGGRKTQYF. The chain uses TRBV7-8 and TRBJ2-5, with TRBD2 matching over 12 bases. After removal of 1 base from V and 6 bases from J, the junction contained 6 bases not matched to a gene. Germline-derived CDR1 and CDR2 are SGHVS and FQNEAQ. CDR3 length equals 16 residues.